The next 22 T cell receptor beta chains were all read from a single sample in a study of neoadjuvant nivolumab and ipilimumab in lung cancer (dated by TCRdb to 2020 to 2021). The time point label corresponds to: at surgical resection after neoadjuvant nivolumab +/- ipilimumab. Receptor libraries were prepared by the immunoSEQ multiplex PCR assay. Here the immuneACCESS table is served through TCRdb, limited to in-frame sequences with V and J called. Missing clones are a known gap in these copies; in checked studies unresolved V genes cover under half, and the rest lacks a known reason. Recorded for this sample are nearly 7,500 clones; 85% to 90% of them occurred a single time. 5.5% to 8% of the sample comes from the top ten. The input for sequencing was tumor tissue, taken after neoadjuvant nivolumab, alone or with ipilimumab, at or shortly before surgery. These receptors were obtained from an adult with non-small cell lung cancer.

The chain uses TRBV5-1 and TRBJ1-2, with D perhaps TRBD1 (6 bases). Trimming left V 4 bases short and J 3 bases short, with 7 bases between. This CDR3 has 12 amino acids. Looked up from germline, CDR1 is SGHRS and CDR2 is YFSETQ. CDR3 nucleotide sequence: TGCGCCAGCAGCCCAGGGGACTATGGCTACACCTTC. This gives the protein CASSPGDYGYTF. Together with reference TRBV5-1 and TRBJ1-2, the CDR3 gives the full variable domain: KAGVTQTPRYLIKTRGQQVTLSCSPISGHRSVSWYQQTPGQGLQFLFEYFSETQRNKGNFPGRFSGRQFSNSRSEMNVSTLELGDSALYLCASSPGDYGYTFGSGTRLTVV.

The gene calls are TRBV5-1 and TRBJ2-3; TRBD2 matches at 9 bases. Unmatched junction bases numbered 6, after V lost 2 bases and J lost 2 bases. CDR1 is SGHRS, CDR2 YFSETQ, per germline. The CDR3 consists of 16 residues. CDR3 DNA sequence: TGCGCCAGCAGCTTCGGCGGGGGGGCACTCACAGATACGCAGTATTTT. Residues: CASSFGGGALTDTQYF.

The rearrangement links TRBV19 to TRBJ2-1; 8 bases are shared with TRBD2. The CDR3 is 17 residues long. V lost 3 bases to trimming and J lost 6 bases; unmatched junction nucleotides: 13. Germline CDR1 LNHDA, CDR2 SQIVND (reference sequence). The DNA of the CDR3 is TGTGCCAGTAGTATTCCGGGACTAGTCCCCCCGTTCAATGAGCAGTTCTTC. This sequence encodes CASSIPGLVPPFNEQFF.

The chain couples TRBV28 to TRBJ1-6, with D unresolved. Germline V gene sequence: CDR1 MDHEN, CDR2 SYDVKM. The CDR3 sequence is 15 residues long. V was pared by 8 bases and J by 0 bases, with 11 bases between. CDR3 residues: CASLPPSSYNSPLHF. Written as DNA, the CDR3 is TGTGCCAGCCTACCCCCAAGCTCCTATAATTCACCCCTCCACTTT.

In this sample, this clone turned up a few times. The chain recombines TRBV7-9 with TRBJ2-3; D might be TRBD2 (7 bases). CDR3 length equals 17 residues. Germline assignment: CDR1 SEHNR and CDR2 FQNEAQ (reference sequence). Deletions cut 2 bases from V and 0 bases from J, with 15 bases between. CDR3 sequence: CASSLFLGGPSTDTQYF. The CDR3 DNA follows: TGTGCCAGCAGCTTATTTTTGGGGGGGCCTAGCACAGATACGCAGTATTTT. The full variable domain, its missing parts supplied by reference TRBV7-9 and TRBJ2-3, is DTGVSQNPRHKITKRGQNVTFRCDPISEHNRLYWYRQTLGQGPEFLTYFQNEAQLEKSRLLSDRFSAERPKGSFSTLEIQRTEQGDSAMYLCASSLFLGGPSTDTQYFGPGTRLTVL.

V usage is TRBV19 and J usage is TRBJ1-2, with D perhaps TRBD1 (5 bases). This CDR3 is built from 14 residues. V lost 6 bases and J 4 bases, leaving 15 bases between the germline ends. CDR1 is LNHDA and CDR2 is SQIVND in the germline V gene (reference sequence). DNA of the CDR3: TGTGCCAGTAGACCAGGGTATGGGAGCTATGGCTACACCTTC. Amino acid sequence: CASRPGYGSYGYTF. The full variable domain, completed using reference TRBV19 and TRBJ1-2, is DGGITQSPKYLFRKEGQNVTLSCEQNLNHDAMYWYRQDPGQGLRLIYYSQIVNDFQKGDIAEGYSVSREKKESFPLTVTSAQKNPTAFYLCASRPGYGSYGYTFGSGTRLTVV.

CDR3 DNA: TGTGCCACCAGCGGGGGGGCCACTGAGCAGTTCTTC. Amino acid sequence: CATSGGATEQFF. The chain recombines TRBV10-3 with TRBJ2-1; 10 nucleotides align to TRBD2. J lost 9 bases, V lost 10 bases, and 6 bases had no gene match. The CDR3 totals 12 residues. CDR1 is ENHRY and CDR2 is SYGVKD in the germline V gene.

The rearrangement uses TRBV18 and TRBJ1-5; D gene ambiguous. Germline V gene data show CDR1 as KGHSH and CDR2 as LQKENI. There are 15 residues in the CDR3. Between the trimmed V and J ends, which lost 6 bases and 1 base, there was a span of 13 bases. The chain's CDR3 is CASSSRLVSNQPQHF. CDR3 in DNA: TGTGCCAGCTCGTCCAGACTCGTAAGCAATCAGCCCCAGCATTTT.

The rearrangement joins TRBV5-5 to TRBJ1-2; D is unclear. CDR1 and CDR2 (germline): SGHKS, YYEKEE (reference sequence). The CDR3 is 12 residues long. V was cut by 5 bases and J by 7 bases, with 12 bases left in between. The CDR3 sequence: CASSQELGGYTF. CDR3 bases: TGTGCCAGCAGTCAGGAGTTGGGTGGCTACACCTTC. The full variable domain, its missing parts supplied by reference TRBV5-5 and TRBJ1-2, is DAGVTQSPTHLIKTRGQQVTLRCSPISGHKSVSWYQQVLGQGPQFIFQYYEKEERGRGNFPDRFSARQFPNYSSELNVNALLLGDSALYLCASSQELGGYTFGSGTRLTVV.

This chain joins TRBV5-1 and TRBJ2-5; D is tentatively TRBD1 or TRBD2 (5 bases each). CDR1 and CDR2 (germline): SGHRS, YFSETQ. The CDR3 is 14 residues long. Trimming shortened V by 0 bases and J by 2 bases, and 8 bases separated the two germline ends. As DNA, the CDR3 is TGCGCCAGCAGCTTGGGGGACGGACAAGAGACCCAGTACTTC. Translating it yields CASSLGDGQETQYF.

The chain is built from TRBV7-2 and TRBJ2-5, with TRBD1 as a possible D gene (5 bases). The CDR3 sequence is 13 residues long. Looked up from germline, CDR1 is SGHTA and CDR2 is FQGNSA. The V end lost 2 bases, the J end lost 2 bases, and 6 bases lay between the germline ends. CDR3 region: CASSLSGQETQYF. The CDR3 DNA reads as TGTGCCAGCAGCTTATCAGGGCAAGAGACCCAGTACTTC.

The chain recombines TRBV6-5 with TRBJ1-6, with D possibly matching TRBD1 (5 bases). The germline V gene has CDR1 MNHEY and CDR2 SVGAGI. Trimming removed 2 bases at V and 8 bases at J, with 13 bases between. This CDR3 has 15 amino acids. In nucleotides, the CDR3 is TGTGCCAGCAGTTACGGACGGATGGGGGATTCACCCCTCCACTTT. Translation gives CASSYGRMGDSPLHF.

Points on this clone: At the DNA level, this CDR3 is encoded by other sequences in the same sample as well. The chain combines TRBV18 with TRBJ2-5; D not certain. Per germline, CDR1 KGHSH and CDR2 LQKENI. The V end was cut by 1 base, the J end by 5 bases, with 8 bases between. This CDR3 has 13 amino acids. The CDR3 DNA follows: TGTGCCAGCTCACCACTCGTGGGGGAGACCCAGTACTTC. Translated: CASSPLVGETQYF.

The rearrangement joins TRBV10-3 to TRBJ1-2; 7 bases align to TRBD1. The V segment lost 6 bases and the J segment 8 bases; nucleotides outside the gene matches: 12. The CDR3 consists of 14 residues. Germline V gene data show CDR1 as ENHRY and CDR2 as SYGVKD. CDR3 DNA sequence: TGTGCCATCAGCGGACAGGTGGGGCAGTACGGCTACACCTTC. It is translated as CAISGQVGQYGYTF.

DNA of the CDR3: TGTGCCAGTAGTTTCGGGACAGGGATAGGCGGGGAGCTGTTTTTT. This translates into CASSFGTGIGGELFF. V is TRBV19 and J is TRBJ2-2; 9 bases fit TRBD1. The CDR3 runs 15 residues. The V segment lost 5 bases and the J segment 7 bases; nucleotides outside the gene matches: 8. Germline V gene sequence: CDR1 LNHDA, CDR2 SQIVND (reference sequence). Full variable domain (remainder filled in from reference TRBV19 and TRBJ2-2): DGGITQSPKYLFRKEGQNVTLSCEQNLNHDAMYWYRQDPGQGLRLIYYSQIVNDFQKGDIAEGYSVSREKKESFPLTVTSAQKNPTAFYLCASSFGTGIGGELFFGEGSRLTVL.

The V gene is TRBV6-5, the J gene TRBJ1-4, with TRBD1 matching over 7 bases. With V trimmed by 5 bases and J by 0 bases, 0 bases remained unmatched. CDR1 and CDR2 from the germline V gene are MNHEY and SVGAGI. This CDR3 contains 14 residues. The CDR3 coding sequence is TGTGCCAGCAGTCAGGGGGCAACTAATGAAAAACTGTTTTTT. Residues: CASSQGATNEKLFF.

A single count supports this clone. Written as DNA, the CDR3 is TGTGCCAGCAGCCCCGGGACAGGTGGCGAGCAGTACTTC. Amino acids: CASSPGTGGEQYF. This chain uses TRBV27 with TRBJ2-7, with 8 bases that match TRBD1. J lost 6 bases, V lost 6 bases, and 7 bases had no gene match. This CDR3 spans 13 amino acids. Germline assignment: CDR1 MNHEY and CDR2 SMNVEV (reference sequence).

CDR3 DNA sequence: TGTGCCAGCATGGGCGAGGGGTCCTACGAGCAGTACTTC. Its translation is CASMGEGSYEQYF. This sequence joins TRBV2 and TRBJ2-7, with D perhaps matching TRBD1 or TRBD2 (5 bases each). The ends were cut back, 7 bases at V and 1 base at J, with 11 bases in the middle. The CDR3 loop spans 13 amino acids. The V gene's germline CDR1 is SNHLY and CDR2 FYNNEI.

The chain has TRBV2 and TRBJ2-7; D ambiguous. V was clipped by 0 bases and J by 4 bases, with 10 bases between them. The CDR3 is 14 amino acids. The germline V gene encodes CDR1 SNHLY and CDR2 FYNNEI. CDR3 sequence: CASSEAEPWYEQYF. Here the CDR3 DNA reads TGTGCCAGCAGTGAAGCCGAACCATGGTACGAGCAGTACTTC.

This clone was seen once. V usage is TRBV6-5 and J usage is TRBJ1-4; the D is unclear. V was trimmed by 2 bases and J by 5 bases, leaving 9 bases between them. The germline V gene encodes CDR1 MNHEY and CDR2 SVGAGI. CDR3 length: 14 amino acids. CDR3 amino acids: CASSYGSRNEKLFF. The DNA for the CDR3 is TGTGCCAGCAGTTACGGTAGTCGAAATGAAAAACTGTTTTTT.

The V gene is TRBV5-6, the J gene TRBJ2-2; no clear D gene. The CDR3 has 12 residues. CDR1 is SGHDT and CDR2 is YYEEEE in the germline V gene. V dropped 4 bases and J dropped 4 bases, with 5 bases sitting between them. This chain's CDR3 is CASSRVTGELFF. The CDR3 nucleotides read TGTGCCAGCAGCCGCGTCACCGGGGAGCTGTTTTTT.

This clone came up a few times. This chain links TRBV9 with TRBJ2-1, with 8 nucleotides matching TRBD1. Germline V lookup: CDR1 SGDLS, CDR2 YYNGEE. Trimming cost V 4 bases and J 4 bases; bases outside gene matches: 7. The length of the CDR3 is 15 residues. The CDR3 is CASSLGTGPYNEQFF. The CDR3 bases are TGTGCCAGCAGCCTTGGGACAGGTCCTTACAATGAGCAGTTCTTC. Combining the CDR3 with reference TRBV9 and TRBJ2-1 gives the whole variable domain DSGVTQTPKHLITATGQRVTLRCSPRSGDLSVYWYQQSLDQGLQFLIQYYNGEERAKGNILERFSAQQFPDLHSELNLSSLELGDSALYFCASSLGTGPYNEQFFGPGTRLTVL.